The entry below describes one TCR beta chain. Its antigen remains unknown. The sample originates from a study of T-cell reconstitution after alpha-beta-depleted transplantation in children. Researchers prepared the TCRbeta library using unique molecular identifiers, the study reports. A single record per CDR3 protein comes from TCRdb applying MiXCR to the PCR reads. The sample includes about 580,000 distinct CDR3 sequences, about 23% seen only once; the top ten take roughly 13%. V lost 10 bases, J lost 6 bases, and 15 bases lay in between. This CDR3 comprises 12 residues. The V gene's germline CDR1 is ENHRY and CDR2 SYGVKD. Study-wide results and limits: A year post-transplant, T-cell counts and diversity derived mostly from newly produced T cells. Reported findings indicate that, about two months after transplant, alpha-beta T cells came from several hundred expanded clones, which were derived from non-depleted graft cells. Surviving recipient T cells and thymic progenitors underlay high day-60 TCRbeta diversity in some patients.

V gene TRBV10-3 combines with J gene TRBJ1-2, with TRBD1 as a possible D gene (6 bases). The sequencing used PBMCs, mostly from graft donor cells, collected 360 days after TCRalphabeta/CD19-depleted stem cell transplant. The source of this sequence is a boy younger than two who had a stem cell transplant for acute myeloid leukemia, so the T cells may come from the graft donor. CDR3 in amino acids: CATADRRDGYTF. The CDR3 DNA follows: TGTGCCACCGCAGACAGGCGAGATGGCTACACCTTC.